The 18 T cell receptor beta chains below were found in one sample sequenced in a study of OX40 agonist ivuxolimab in advanced cancers. The data were produced by immunoSEQ multiplex PCR, yet TCRdb's version contains in-frame clones alone and is incomplete. The sample includes 100,000 or so clones, roughly 94% of them seen just once. Sequencing used CD4+ or CD8+ T cells sorted from blood, obtained in a trial of the OX40 agonist ivuxolimab. The receptors here all came from an adult with an advanced solid tumor such as melanoma, head and neck, liver or kidney cancer.

This sequence joins TRBV6-1 and TRBJ1-1; D is possibly TRBD1 (6 bases). V lost 6 bases to trimming and J lost 5 bases, with 19 bases between them. Germline V gives CDR1 MNHNS, CDR2 SASEGT. This CDR3 has 15 amino acids. The CDR3 region is CASRAQRGWGTEAFF. The CDR3 DNA is TGTGCCAGCAGGGCGCAAAGGGGGTGGGGGACTGAAGCTTTCTTT.

This clone was seen once. CDR3 nucleotides: TGCGCCAGCAGCCAAGATATGGGCTACGAGCAGTACTTC. Translated, it gives CASSQDMGYEQYF. The chain carries TRBV4-3 and TRBJ2-7; D remains unclear. The germline CDR1 and CDR2 sequences are LGHNA and YSLEER. The CDR3 is 13 amino acids. Trimming shortened V by 0 bases and J by 3 bases, and 6 bases separated the two germline ends.

The V gene is TRBV7-3, the J gene TRBJ1-1; tentative D call: TRBD1 (5 bases). The CDR3 is 15 amino acids. Germline CDR1 is SGHTA and CDR2 is FQGTGA. The V and J ends lost 1 base and 0 bases respectively, with 9 bases between them. The CDR3 here is CASSLIGGMNTEAFF. The CDR3 DNA is TGTGCCAGCAGCTTAATTGGGGGGATGAACACTGAAGCTTTCTTT.

CDR3 in amino acids: CARTLTASEAFF. CDR3 in DNA: TGTGCCAGAACCTTAACAGCGTCAGAAGCTTTCTTT. The chain links TRBV5-3 to TRBJ1-1, with unresolved D. TRBV5-3 is known as an ORF, though its function is uncertain. V gave up 6 bases and J gave up 8 bases, with 14 bases separating them. The CDR3 spans 12 residues.

This sequence joins TRBV10-1 and TRBJ2-1, with 7 positions matching TRBD1. J gave up 3 bases and V 1 base, and 6 bases lay outside the gene matches. CDR3 size: 16 residues. The germline gives CDR1 WNHNN, CDR2 SYGVQD (reference sequence). CDR3 loop: CASSEFGTDNYNEQFF. The CDR3 nucleotides read TGCGCCAGCAGTGAGTTTGGGACAGACAACTACAATGAGCAGTTCTTC.

The chain links TRBV7-3 to TRBJ2-2; TRBD2 might be the D (6 bases). V dropped 5 bases and J dropped 6 bases, with 13 bases sitting between them. There are 14 residues in the CDR3. The germline V gene encodes CDR1 SGHTA and CDR2 FQGTGA. The CDR3 coding sequence is TGTGCCAGCAGCGCCAGTTCGGGGGCCGGGGAGCTGTTTTTT. Translating gives CASSASSGAGELFF.

The chain combines TRBV28 with TRBJ2-7; no clear D. Germline CDR1 and CDR2: MDHEN and SYDVKM. CDR3 length: 17 amino acids. The V end was cut by 4 bases, the J end by 4 bases, with 23 bases between. The CDR3: CASSSLTPLGMGYEQYF. The CDR3 DNA reads TGTGCCAGCAGTTCACTTACCCCCTTAGGGATGGGGTACGAGCAGTACTTC. The full variable domain, in which reference TRBV28 and TRBJ2-7 provide the parts outside the CDR3, is DVKVTQSSRYLVKRTGEKVFLECVQDMDHENMFWYRQDPGLGLRLIYFSYDVKMKEKGDIPEGYSVSREKKERFSLILESASTNQTSMYLCASSSLTPLGMGYEQYFGPGTRLTVT.

On this clone itself: The junction departs from the called germline gene at one end, perhaps through a read error. V gene TRBV28 combines with J gene TRBJ2-2, with 12 bases that match TRBD2. Germline V gene sequence: CDR1 MDHEN, CDR2 SYDVKM. The CDR3 runs to 18 residues. The CDR3 region is CASSPSTSGSVYTGEPFF. The CDR3 DNA sequence: TGTGCCAGCAGTCCCTCGACTAGCGGGAGTGTTTACACCGGGGAGCCGTTTTTT.

The chain is built from TRBV15 and TRBJ1-2; 7 bases line up with TRBD1. V was clipped by 1 base and J by 2 bases; unmatched bases: 4. The CDR3 covers 15 residues. Germline CDR1 reads LNHNV; CDR2 reads YYDKDF (reference sequence). CDR3 sequence: CATSRGSTGNYGYTF. The CDR3 DNA reads TGTGCCACCAGCAGAGGGTCGACAGGGAACTATGGCTACACCTTC.

This clone was observed a handful of times. The gene calls are TRBV7-9 and TRBJ1-3; D call uncertain. CDR1 and CDR2 (germline): SEHNR, FQNEAQ (reference sequence). V was shortened by 0 bases and J by 0 bases, with 9 bases between the two germline ends. CDR3 length: 16 amino acids. CDR3 in DNA: TGTGCCAGCAGCTTAGCGGTCGCCACCTCTGGAAACACCATATATTTT. It specifies CASSLAVATSGNTIYF.

The genes are TRBV7-3 and TRBJ1-2; TRBD1 is a possible D gene (6 bases). Germline assignment: CDR1 SGHTA and CDR2 FQGTGA. This CDR3 has 15 amino acids. Trimming cost V 5 bases and J 3 bases, with 16 bases left between them. In DNA, the CDR3 is TGTGCCAGCAGCCCGGGGACACCTACTTACTATGGCTACACCTTC. As protein: CASSPGTPTYYGYTF.

This rearrangement joins TRBV19 to TRBJ2-7, with 7 bases lining up with TRBD2. Losses at the gene ends were 7 bases for V and 6 bases for J; bases not matched to a gene: 12. Germline V gene data show CDR1 as LNHDA and CDR2 as SQIVND (reference sequence). CDR3 size: 14 residues. The CDR3 coding sequence is TGTGCCAGTACCGCCGGGGCGGGAGCCTCCGAGCAGTACTTC. Its protein is CASTAGAGASEQYF.

The chain has TRBV5-1 and TRBJ2-3; D is undetermined. Germline V lookup: CDR1 SGHRS, CDR2 YFSETQ. CDR3 length: 13 residues. V was clipped by 3 bases and J by 1 base, with 6 bases between them. CDR3 sequence (DNA): TGCGCCAGCAGCTCGGACGGCACAGATACGCAGTATTTT. It yields the protein CASSSDGTDTQYF.

The chain is built from TRBV4-1 and TRBJ2-7; 9 positions match TRBD2. The CDR3 is 16 amino acids. Germline V gene lookup returns CDR1 MGHRA and CDR2 YSYEKL. The V and J ends lost 1 base and 0 bases, in that order; junction bases with no gene match: 4. The CDR3 DNA sequence: TGCGCCAGCAGCCAAGCGGGGACTAGCACCTCCTACGAGCAGTACTTC. Translated, it gives CASSQAGTSTSYEQYF.

This rearrangement joins TRBV10-3 to TRBJ1-5; 8 bases match TRBD1. Trimming took 2 bases from V and 3 from J; bases not matched to a gene: 3. Germline CDR1 ENHRY, CDR2 SYGVKD. The CDR3 totals 15 residues. CDR3 amino acids: CAISEGTGDNQPQHF. CDR3 in DNA: TGTGCCATCAGTGAGGGGACAGGAGACAATCAGCCCCAGCATTTT.

The chain joins TRBV6-5 to TRBJ2-7, with a weak D call TRBD2 (6 bases). The CDR3 consists of 14 residues. The ends were cut back, 2 bases at V and 0 bases at J, with 8 bases in the middle. Germline lookup yields CDR1 MNHEY and CDR2 SVGAGI. The CDR3 protein is CASSYGGASYEQYF. DNA of the CDR3: TGTGCCAGCAGTTACGGAGGGGCCTCCTACGAGCAGTACTTC.

The rearrangement uses TRBV18 and TRBJ2-7; 15 positions agree with TRBD2. The CDR3 is made up of 17 amino acids. Germline loops: CDR1 KGHSH, CDR2 LQKENI. V shed 3 bases and J 7 bases; nucleotides not matched to a gene: 10. The CDR3 DNA follows: TGTGCCAGCTCACCCAAGGCGGGAGGACTAGCGGGAGGGGAGCAGTACTTC. It codes for CASSPKAGGLAGGEQYF.

The V call is TRBV9, the J call TRBJ1-4, with D unclear. V lost 2 bases and J lost 4, with 12 bases in between. CDR1 and CDR2 (germline): SGDLS, YYNGEE. CDR3 length: 15 residues. CDR3 in DNA: TGTGCCAGCAGCGTTCTGGGATTGTTTAATGAAAAACTGTTTTTT. Translating it yields CASSVLGLFNEKLFF.